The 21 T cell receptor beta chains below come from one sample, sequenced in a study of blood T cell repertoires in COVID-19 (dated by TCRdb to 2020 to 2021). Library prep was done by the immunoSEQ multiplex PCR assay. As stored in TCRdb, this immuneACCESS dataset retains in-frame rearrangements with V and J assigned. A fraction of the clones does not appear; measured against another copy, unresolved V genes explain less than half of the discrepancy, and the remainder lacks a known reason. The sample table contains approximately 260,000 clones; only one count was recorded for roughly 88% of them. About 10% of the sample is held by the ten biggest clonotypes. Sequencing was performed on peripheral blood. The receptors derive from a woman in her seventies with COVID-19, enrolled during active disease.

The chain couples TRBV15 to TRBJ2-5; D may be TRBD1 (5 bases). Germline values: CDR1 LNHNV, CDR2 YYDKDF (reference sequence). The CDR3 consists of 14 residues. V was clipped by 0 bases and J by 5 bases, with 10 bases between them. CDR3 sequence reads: CATSRDRVGETQYF. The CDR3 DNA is TGTGCCACCAGCAGAGACAGGGTCGGGGAGACCCAGTACTTC.

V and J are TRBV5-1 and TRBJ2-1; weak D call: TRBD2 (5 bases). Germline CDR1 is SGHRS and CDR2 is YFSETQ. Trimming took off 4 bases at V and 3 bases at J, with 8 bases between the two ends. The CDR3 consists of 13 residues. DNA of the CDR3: TGCGCCAGCAGCCAAGACTACTACAATGAGCAGTTCTTC. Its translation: CASSQDYYNEQFF.

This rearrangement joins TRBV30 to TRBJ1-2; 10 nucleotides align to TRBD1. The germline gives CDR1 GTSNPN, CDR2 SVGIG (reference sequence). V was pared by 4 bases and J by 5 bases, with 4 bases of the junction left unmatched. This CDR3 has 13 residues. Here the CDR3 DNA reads TGTGCCTGGACCCCGGACAGGGGGTATGGCTACACCTTC. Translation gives CAWTPDRGYGYTF.

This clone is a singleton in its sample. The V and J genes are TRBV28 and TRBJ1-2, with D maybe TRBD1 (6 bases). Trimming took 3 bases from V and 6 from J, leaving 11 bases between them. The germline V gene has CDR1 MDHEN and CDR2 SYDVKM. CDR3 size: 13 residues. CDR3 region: CASSFLTGNGYTF. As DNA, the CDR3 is TGTGCCAGCAGTTTTCTAACAGGGAATGGCTACACCTTC.

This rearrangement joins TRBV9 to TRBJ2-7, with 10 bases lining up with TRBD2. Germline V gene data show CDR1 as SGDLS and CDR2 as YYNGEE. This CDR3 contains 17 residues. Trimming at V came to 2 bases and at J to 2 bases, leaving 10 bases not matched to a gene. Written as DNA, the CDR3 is TGTGCCAGCAGCGTCCACGCCGGGACTAGCGACCCCTACGAGCAGTACTTC. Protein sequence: CASSVHAGTSDPYEQYF.

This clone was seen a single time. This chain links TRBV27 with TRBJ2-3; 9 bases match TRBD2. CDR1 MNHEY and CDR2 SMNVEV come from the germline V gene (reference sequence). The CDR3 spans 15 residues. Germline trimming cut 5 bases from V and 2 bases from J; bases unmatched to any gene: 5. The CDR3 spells CASSNAGGLTDTQYF. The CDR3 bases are TGTGCCAGCAGTAACGCGGGAGGGCTCACAGATACGCAGTATTTT.

CDR3 in amino acids: CASSPSGDGYTF. The DNA of the CDR3 is TGTGCCAGCAGCCCAAGCGGGGATGGCTACACCTTC. This chain joins TRBV4-2 and TRBJ1-2; unclear D gene. This CDR3 spans 12 amino acids. Germline CDR1 LGHNA, CDR2 YNFKEQ. V dropped 4 bases and J dropped 6 bases, with 9 bases sitting between them.

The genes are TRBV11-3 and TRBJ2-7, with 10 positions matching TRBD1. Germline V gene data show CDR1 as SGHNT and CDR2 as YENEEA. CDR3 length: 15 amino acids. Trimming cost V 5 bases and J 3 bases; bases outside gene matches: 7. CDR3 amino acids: CASSPRDRGFYEQYF. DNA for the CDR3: TGTGCCAGCAGCCCACGGGACAGGGGATTCTACGAGCAGTACTTC. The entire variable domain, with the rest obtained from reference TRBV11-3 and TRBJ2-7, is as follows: EAGVVQSPRYKIIEKKQPVAFWCNPISGHNTLYWYLQNLGQGPELLIRYENEEAVDDSQLPKDRFSAERLKGVDSTLKIQPAELGDSAVYLCASSPRDRGFYEQYFGPGTRLTVT.

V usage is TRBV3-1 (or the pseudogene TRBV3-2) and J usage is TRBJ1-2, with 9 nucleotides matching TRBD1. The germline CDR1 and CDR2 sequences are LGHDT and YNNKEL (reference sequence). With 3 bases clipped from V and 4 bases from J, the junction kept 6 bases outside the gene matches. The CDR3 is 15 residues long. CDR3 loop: CASSQGDRESYGYTF. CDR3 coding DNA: TGTGCCAGCAGCCAGGGGGACAGGGAAAGCTATGGCTACACCTTC.

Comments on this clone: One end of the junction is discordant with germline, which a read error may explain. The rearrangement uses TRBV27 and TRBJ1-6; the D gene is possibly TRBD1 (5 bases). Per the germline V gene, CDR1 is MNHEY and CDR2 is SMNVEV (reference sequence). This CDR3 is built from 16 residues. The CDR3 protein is CASSLFPRVANSPLHF. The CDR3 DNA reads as TGTGCCAGCAGCTTATTCCCCAGGGTGGCAAATTCACCCCTCCACTTT.

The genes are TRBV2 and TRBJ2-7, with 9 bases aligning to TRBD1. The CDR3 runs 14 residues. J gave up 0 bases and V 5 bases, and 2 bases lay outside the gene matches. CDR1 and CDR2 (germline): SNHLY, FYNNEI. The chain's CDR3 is CASSRTGVSYEQYF. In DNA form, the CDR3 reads TGTGCCAGCAGTCGGACAGGGGTCTCCTACGAGCAGTACTTC.

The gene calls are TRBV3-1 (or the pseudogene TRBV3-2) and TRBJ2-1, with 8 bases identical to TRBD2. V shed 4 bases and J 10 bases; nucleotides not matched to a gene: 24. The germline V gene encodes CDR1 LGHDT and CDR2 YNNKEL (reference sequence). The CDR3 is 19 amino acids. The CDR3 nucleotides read TGTGCCAGCAGCCCCCAGAGGGGACTTGGGCTAGCGGGCCGACGAGAGCAGTTCTTC. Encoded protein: CASSPQRGLGLAGRREQFF.

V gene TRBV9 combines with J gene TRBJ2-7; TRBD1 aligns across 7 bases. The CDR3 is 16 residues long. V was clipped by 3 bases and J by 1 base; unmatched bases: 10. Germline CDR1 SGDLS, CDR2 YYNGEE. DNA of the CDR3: TGTGCCAGCAGCGGGAAACGGGACAGTTTTTCCTACGAGCAGTACTTC. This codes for CASSGKRDSFSYEQYF.

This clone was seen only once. CDR3 nucleotide sequence: TGCGCCAGCGGAATCCTAGCGGGAGCGGCCGGGGAGCTGTTTTTT. Translation: CASGILAGAAGELFF. This sequence joins TRBV10-2 and TRBJ2-2; 10 positions agree with TRBD2. V gave up 8 bases and J gave up 6 bases; unmatched junction bases: 9. This CDR3 contains 15 residues. Germline values: CDR1 WSHSY, CDR2 SAAADI.

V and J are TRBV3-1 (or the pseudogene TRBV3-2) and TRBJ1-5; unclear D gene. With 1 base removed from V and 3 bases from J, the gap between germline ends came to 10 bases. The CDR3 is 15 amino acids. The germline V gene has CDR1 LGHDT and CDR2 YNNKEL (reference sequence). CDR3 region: CASSQVSGINQPQHF. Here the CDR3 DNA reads TGTGCCAGCAGCCAAGTTTCCGGGATCAATCAGCCCCAGCATTTT.

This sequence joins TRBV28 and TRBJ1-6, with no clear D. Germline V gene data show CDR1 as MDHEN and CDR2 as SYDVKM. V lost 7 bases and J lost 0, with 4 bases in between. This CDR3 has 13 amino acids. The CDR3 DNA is TGTGCCAGCACCAACTCCTATAATTCACCCCTCCACTTT. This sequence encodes CASTNSYNSPLHF. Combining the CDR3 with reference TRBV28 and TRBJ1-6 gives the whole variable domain DVKVTQSSRYLVKRTGEKVFLECVQDMDHENMFWYRQDPGLGLRLIYFSYDVKMKEKGDIPEGYSVSREKKERFSLILESASTNQTSMYLCASTNSYNSPLHFGNGTRLTVT.

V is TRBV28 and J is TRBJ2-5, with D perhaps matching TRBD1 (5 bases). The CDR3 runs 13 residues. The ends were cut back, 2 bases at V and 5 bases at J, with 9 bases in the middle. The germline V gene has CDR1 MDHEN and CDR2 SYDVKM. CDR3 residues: CASSLRGFETQYF. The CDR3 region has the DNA TGTGCCAGCAGTTTAAGGGGATTTGAGACCCAGTACTTC.

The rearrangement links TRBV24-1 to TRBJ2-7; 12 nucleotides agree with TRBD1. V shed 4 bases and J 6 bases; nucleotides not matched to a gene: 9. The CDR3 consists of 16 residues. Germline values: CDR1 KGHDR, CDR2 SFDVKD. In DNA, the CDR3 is TGTGCCACCAGTGACCCTAAGGGACAGGGGGCTGGCGAGCAGTACTTC. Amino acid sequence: CATSDPKGQGAGEQYF.

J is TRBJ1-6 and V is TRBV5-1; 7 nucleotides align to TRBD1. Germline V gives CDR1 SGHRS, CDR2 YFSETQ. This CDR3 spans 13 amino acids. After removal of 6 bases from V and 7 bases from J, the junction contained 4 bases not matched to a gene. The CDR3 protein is CASMGQRNSPLHF. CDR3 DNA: TGCGCCAGCATGGGACAGAGGAATTCACCCCTCCACTTT.

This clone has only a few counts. CDR3 sequence reads: CSVYGPDTQYF. The CDR3 DNA reads as TGCAGCGTTTACGGTCCAGATACGCAGTATTTT. The chain has TRBV29-1 and TRBJ2-3; D not resolved. Germline V gives CDR1 SQVTM, CDR2 ANQGSEA. V lost 5 bases and J lost 4, with 7 bases in between. This CDR3 contains 11 residues.

CDR3 nucleotide sequence: TGTGCCAGCAGCTTTTTACAGGGTAATGAGCAGTTCTTC. Translating it yields CASSFLQGNEQFF. The gene calls are TRBV7-3 and TRBJ2-1; tentative D call: TRBD1 (6 bases). Between the trimmed V and J ends, which lost 3 bases and 7 bases, there was a span of 10 bases. The CDR3 is made up of 13 amino acids. Germline V gene data show CDR1 as SGHTA and CDR2 as FQGTGA.